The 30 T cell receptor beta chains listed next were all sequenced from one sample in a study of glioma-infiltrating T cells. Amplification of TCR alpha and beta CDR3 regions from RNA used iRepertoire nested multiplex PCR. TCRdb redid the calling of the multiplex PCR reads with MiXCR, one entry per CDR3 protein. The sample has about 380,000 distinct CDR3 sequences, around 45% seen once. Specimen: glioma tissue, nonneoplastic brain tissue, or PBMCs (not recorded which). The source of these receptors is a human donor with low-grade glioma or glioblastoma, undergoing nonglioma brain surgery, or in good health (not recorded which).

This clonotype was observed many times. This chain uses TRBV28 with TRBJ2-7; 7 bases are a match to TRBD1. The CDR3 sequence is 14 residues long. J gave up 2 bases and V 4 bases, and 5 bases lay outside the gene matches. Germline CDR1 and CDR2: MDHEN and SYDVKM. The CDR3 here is CASSSPGGTYEQYF. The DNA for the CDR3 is TGTGCCAGCAGTTCCCCAGGGGGTACCTACGAGCAGTACTTC.

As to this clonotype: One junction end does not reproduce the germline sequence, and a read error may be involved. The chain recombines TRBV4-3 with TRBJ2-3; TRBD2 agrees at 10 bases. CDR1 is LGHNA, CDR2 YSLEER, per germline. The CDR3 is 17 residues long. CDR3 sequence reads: CASSQEGLAGDVYTQYF. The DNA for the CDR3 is TGCGCCAGCAGTCAAGAAGGCCTAGCGGGAGATGTGTATACGCAGTATTTT.

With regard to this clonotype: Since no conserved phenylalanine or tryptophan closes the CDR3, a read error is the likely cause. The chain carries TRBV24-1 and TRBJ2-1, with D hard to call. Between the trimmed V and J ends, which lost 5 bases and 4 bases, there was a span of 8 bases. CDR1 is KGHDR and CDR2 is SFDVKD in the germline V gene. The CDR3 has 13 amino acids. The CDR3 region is CATSGYSYNEQFS. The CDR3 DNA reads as TGTGCCACCAGTGGGTACTCTTACAATGAGCAGTTCTCC.

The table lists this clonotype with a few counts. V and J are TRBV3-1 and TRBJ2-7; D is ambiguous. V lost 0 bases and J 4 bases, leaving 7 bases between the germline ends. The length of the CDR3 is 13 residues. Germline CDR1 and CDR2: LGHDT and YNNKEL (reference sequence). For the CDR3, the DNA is TGTGCCAGCAGCCAAGATTGGGGTTACGAGCAGTACTTC. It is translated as CASSQDWGYEQYF.

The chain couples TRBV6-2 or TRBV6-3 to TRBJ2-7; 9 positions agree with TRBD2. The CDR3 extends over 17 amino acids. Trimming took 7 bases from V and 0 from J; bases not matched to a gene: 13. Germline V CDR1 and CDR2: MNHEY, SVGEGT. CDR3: CASNLLGYSGSSYEQYF. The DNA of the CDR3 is TGTGCCAGCAACCTACTTGGGTATAGCGGGAGCTCCTACGAGCAGTACTTC.

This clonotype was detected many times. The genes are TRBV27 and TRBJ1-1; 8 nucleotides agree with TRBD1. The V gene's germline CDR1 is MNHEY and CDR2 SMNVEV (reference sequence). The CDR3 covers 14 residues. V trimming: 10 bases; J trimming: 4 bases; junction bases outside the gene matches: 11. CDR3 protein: CATQGAGGVTEAFF. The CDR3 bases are TGTGCCACCCAGGGTGCAGGGGGCGTCACTGAAGCTTTCTTT.

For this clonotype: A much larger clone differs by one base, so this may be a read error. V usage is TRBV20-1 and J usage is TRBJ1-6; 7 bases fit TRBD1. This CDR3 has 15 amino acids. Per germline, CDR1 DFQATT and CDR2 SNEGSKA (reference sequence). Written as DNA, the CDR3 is TGCAGTGCGCCACCGGACAGGCTAGATAATTCACCCCTCCGCTTT. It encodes CSAPPDRLDNSPLRF.

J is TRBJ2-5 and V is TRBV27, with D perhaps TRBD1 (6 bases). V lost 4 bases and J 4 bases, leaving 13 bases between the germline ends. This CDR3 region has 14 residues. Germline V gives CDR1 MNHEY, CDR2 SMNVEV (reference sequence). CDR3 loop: CASSYSRGRETQYF. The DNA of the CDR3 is TGTGCCAGCAGTTATTCCAGGGGTAGAGAGACCCAGTACTTC.

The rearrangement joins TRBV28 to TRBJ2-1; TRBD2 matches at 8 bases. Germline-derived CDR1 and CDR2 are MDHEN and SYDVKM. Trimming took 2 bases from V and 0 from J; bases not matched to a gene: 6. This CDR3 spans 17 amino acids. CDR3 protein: CASSLIGGRSSYNEQFF. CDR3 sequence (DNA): TGTGCCAGCAGTTTAATTGGCGGGAGGAGCTCCTACAATGAGCAGTTCTTC.

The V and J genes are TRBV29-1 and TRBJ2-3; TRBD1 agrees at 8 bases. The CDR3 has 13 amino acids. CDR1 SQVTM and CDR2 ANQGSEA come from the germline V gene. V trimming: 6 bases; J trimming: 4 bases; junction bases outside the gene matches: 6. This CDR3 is CSVLLTGADTQYF. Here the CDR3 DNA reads TGCAGCGTCCTATTGACAGGGGCAGATACGCAGTATTTT.

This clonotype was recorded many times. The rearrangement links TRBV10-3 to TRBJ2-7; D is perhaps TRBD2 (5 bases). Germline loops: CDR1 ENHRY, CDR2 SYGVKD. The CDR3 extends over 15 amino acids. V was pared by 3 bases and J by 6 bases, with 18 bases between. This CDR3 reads CAISDRTASSIEQYF. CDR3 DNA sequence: TGTGCCATCAGTGACAGGACTGCCTCTTCCATCGAGCAGTACTTC.

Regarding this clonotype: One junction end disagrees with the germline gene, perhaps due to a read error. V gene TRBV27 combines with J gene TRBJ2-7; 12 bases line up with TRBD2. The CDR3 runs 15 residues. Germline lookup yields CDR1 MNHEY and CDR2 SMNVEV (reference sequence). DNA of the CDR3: TGTGCCAGCAGTTTACTAGCGGGAGGGCCGTACGATCAGTACTTC. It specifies CASSLLAGGPYDQYF.

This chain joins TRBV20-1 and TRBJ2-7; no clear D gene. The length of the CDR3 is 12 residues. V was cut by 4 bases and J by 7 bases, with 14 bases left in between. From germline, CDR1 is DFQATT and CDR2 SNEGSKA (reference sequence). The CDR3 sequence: CSAIVLDNEQYF. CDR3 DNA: TGCAGTGCTATTGTCCTAGACAATGAGCAGTACTTC.

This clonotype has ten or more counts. The CDR3 sequence: CASSPLQGNTEAFF. DNA of the CDR3: TGTGCCAGCAGTCCCCTACAGGGGAACACTGAAGCTTTCTTT. The chain combines TRBV12-3 or TRBV12-4 with TRBJ1-1; D is possibly TRBD1 (6 bases). The CDR3 extends over 14 amino acids. The V end was cut by 5 bases, the J end by 1 base, with 11 bases between.

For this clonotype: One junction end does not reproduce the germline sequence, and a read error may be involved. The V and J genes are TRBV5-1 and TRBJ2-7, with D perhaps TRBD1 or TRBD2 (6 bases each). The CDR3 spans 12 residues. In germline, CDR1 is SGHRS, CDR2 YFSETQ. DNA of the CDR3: TGTGCCAGCAGCTTAGGGGGGCCGCAGCAGTACTTC. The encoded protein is CASSLGGPQQYF.

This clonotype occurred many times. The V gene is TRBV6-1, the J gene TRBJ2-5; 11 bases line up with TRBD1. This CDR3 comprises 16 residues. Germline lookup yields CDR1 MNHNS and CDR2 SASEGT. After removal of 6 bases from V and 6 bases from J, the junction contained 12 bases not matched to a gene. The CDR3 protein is CASRPPGQGGRKTQYF. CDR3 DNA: TGTGCCAGCAGGCCTCCGGGACAGGGGGGGAGGAAGACCCAGTACTTC.

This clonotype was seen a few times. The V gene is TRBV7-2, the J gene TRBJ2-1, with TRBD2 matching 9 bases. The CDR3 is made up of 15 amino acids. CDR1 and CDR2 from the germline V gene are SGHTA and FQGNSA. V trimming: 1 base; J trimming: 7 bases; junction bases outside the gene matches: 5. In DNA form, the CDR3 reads TGTGCCAGCAGCTTAGAGGGACTAGCTATAAATGAGCAGTTCTTC. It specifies CASSLEGLAINEQFF. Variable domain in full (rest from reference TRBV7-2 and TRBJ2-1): GAGVSQSPSNKVTEKGKDVELRCDPISGHTALYWYRQSLGQGLEFLIYFQGNSAPDKSGLPSDRFSAERTGGSVSTLTIQRTQQEDSAVYLCASSLEGLAINEQFFGPGTRLTVL.

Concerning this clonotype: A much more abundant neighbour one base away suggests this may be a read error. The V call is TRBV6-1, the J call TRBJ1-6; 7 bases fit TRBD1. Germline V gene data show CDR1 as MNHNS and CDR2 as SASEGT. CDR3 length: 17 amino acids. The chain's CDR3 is CASSEFRDRRYNPPLHF. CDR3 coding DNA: TGTGCCAGCAGCGAATTCCGGGACAGACGGTATAATCCACCCCTCCACTTT.

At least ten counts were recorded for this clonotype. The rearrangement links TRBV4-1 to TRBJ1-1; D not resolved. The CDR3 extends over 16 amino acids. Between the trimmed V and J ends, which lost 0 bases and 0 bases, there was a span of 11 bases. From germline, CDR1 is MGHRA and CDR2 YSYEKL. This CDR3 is CASSQDRWGMNTEAFF. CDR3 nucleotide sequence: TGCGCCAGCAGCCAAGATCGTTGGGGTATGAACACTGAAGCTTTCTTT.

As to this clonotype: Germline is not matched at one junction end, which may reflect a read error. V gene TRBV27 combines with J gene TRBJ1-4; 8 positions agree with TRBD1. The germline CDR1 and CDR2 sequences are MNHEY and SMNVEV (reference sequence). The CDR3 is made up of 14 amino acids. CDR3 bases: TGTGCCAGCAGCACCACAGGGGGTAATGAAAAACTGCTTTTT. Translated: CASSTTGGNEKLLF.

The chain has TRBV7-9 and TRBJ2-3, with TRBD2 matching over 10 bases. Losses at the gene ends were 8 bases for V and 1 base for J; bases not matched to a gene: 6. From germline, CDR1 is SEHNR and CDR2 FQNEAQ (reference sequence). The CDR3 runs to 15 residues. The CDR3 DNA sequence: TGTGCCAGCGGCCGGACTAGCGGACGCACAGATACGCAGTATTTT. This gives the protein CASGRTSGRTDTQYF.

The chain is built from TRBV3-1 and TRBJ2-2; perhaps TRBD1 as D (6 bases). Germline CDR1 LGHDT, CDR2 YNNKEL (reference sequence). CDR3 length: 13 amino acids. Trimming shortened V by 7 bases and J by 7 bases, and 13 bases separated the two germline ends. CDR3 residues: CASTTLTGGELFF. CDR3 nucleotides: TGTGCCAGCACCACATTGACAGGCGGGGAGCTGTTTTTT.

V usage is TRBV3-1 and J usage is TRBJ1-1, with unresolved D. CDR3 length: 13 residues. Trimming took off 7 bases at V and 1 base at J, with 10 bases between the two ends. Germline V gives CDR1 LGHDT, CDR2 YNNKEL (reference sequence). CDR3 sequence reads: CASTSHWNTEAFF. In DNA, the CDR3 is TGTGCCAGCACCTCACATTGGAACACTGAAGCTTTCTTT.

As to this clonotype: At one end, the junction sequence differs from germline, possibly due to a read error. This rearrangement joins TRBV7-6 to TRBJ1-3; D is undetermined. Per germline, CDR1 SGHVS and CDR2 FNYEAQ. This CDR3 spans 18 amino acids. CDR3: CASSLASPGAFSGNTKYF. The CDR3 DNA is TGTGCCAGCAGCTTAGCCTCCCCGGGAGCTTTCTCTGGAAACACCAAATATTTT.

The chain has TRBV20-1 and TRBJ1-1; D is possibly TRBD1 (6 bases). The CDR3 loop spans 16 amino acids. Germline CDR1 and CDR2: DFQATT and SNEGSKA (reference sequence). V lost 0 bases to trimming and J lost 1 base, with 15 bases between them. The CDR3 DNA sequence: TGCAGTGCTAGAGATGTTTCTGGACAGAGGAACACTGAAGCTTTCTTT. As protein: CSARDVSGQRNTEAFF.

Here the CDR3 reads CASSESTGGTQYF. CDR3 bases: TGTGCCAGCAGTGAATCTACCGGGGGGACCCAGTACTTC. The gene calls are TRBV25-1 and TRBJ2-5; tentative D call: TRBD2 (6 bases). V was trimmed by 1 base and J by 7 bases, leaving 10 bases between them. The CDR3 has 13 amino acids. Per germline, CDR1 MGHDK and CDR2 SYGVNS.

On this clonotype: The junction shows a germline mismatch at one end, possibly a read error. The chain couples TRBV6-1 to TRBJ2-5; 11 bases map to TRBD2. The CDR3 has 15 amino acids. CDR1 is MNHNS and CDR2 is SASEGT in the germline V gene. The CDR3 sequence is CVSSAGLAVVQTQYF. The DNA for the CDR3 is TGTGTCAGCAGTGCGGGACTAGCGGTAGTGCAGACCCAGTACTTC.

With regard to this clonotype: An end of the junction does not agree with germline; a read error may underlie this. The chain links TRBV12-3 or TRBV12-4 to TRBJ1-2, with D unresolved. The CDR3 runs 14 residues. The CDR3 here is CAGSLVRTNYGYTF. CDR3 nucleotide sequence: TGTGCCGGCAGTTTAGTGAGGACTAACTATGGCTACACCTTC.

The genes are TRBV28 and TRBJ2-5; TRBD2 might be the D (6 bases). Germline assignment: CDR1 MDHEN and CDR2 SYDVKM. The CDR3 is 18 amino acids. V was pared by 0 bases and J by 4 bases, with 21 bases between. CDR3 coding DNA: TGTGCCAGCAGTTTATGGGCGAGGTGGAGGGGAAACAGAGAGACCCAGTACTTC. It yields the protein CASSLWARWRGNRETQYF.

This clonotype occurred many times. CDR3 residues: CASGFGQELQETQYF. CDR3 nucleotides: TGTGCCAGCGGATTCGGACAGGAACTCCAAGAGACCCAGTACTTC. The chain carries TRBV6-1 and TRBJ2-5, with 7 bases identical to TRBD1. Germline lookup yields CDR1 MNHNS and CDR2 SASEGT. Unmatched junction bases numbered 10, after V lost 8 bases and J lost 1 base. The CDR3 covers 15 residues.